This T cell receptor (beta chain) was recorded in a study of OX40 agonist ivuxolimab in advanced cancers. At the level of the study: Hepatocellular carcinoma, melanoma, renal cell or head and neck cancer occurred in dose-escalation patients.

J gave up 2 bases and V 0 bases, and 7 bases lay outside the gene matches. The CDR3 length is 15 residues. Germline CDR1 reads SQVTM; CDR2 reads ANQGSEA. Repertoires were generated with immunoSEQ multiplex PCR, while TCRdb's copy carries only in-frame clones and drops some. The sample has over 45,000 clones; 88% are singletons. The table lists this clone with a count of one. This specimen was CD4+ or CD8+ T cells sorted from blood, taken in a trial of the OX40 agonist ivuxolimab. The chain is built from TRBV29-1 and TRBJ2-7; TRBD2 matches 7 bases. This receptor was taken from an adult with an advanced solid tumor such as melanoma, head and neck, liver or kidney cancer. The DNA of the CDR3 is TGCAGCGTTGAAGATGAGCGGGGCCCTACCTACGAGCAGTACTTC. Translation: CSVEDERGPTYEQYF.